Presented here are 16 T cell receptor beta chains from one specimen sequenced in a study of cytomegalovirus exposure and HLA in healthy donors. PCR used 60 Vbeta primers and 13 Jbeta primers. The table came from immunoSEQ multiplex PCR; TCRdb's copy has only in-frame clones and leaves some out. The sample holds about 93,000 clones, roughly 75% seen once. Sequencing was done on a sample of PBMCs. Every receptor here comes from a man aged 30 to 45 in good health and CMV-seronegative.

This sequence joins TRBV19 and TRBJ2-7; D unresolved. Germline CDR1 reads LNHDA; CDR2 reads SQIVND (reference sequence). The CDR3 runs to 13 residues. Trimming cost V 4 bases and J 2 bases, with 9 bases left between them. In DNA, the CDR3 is TGTGCCAGTAGTACTGGGCCCGCCTACGAGCAGTACTTC. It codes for CASSTGPAYEQYF. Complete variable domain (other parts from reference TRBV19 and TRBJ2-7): DGGITQSPKYLFRKEGQNVTLSCEQNLNHDAMYWYRQDPGQGLRLIYYSQIVNDFQKGDIAEGYSVSREKKESFPLTVTSAQKNPTAFYLCASSTGPAYEQYFGPGTRLTVT.

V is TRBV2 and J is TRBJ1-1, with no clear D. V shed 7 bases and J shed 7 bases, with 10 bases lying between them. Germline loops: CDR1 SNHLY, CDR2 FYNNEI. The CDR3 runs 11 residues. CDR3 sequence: CASNPGSEAFF. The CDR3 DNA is TGTGCCAGCAATCCGGGGAGTGAAGCTTTCTTT.

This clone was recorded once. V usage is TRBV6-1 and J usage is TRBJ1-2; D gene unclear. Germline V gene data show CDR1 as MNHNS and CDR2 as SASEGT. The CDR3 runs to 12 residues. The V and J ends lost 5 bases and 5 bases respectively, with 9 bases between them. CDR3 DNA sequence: TGTGCCAGCAGTCCCGACGGGTATGGCTACACCTTC. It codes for CASSPDGYGYTF.

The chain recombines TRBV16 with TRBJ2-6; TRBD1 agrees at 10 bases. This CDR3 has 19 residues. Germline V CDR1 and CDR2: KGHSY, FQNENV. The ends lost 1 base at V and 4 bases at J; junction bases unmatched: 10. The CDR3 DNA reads TGTGCCAGCAGCCAATTGATGGGGACAGGGGTATCAGGGGCCAACGTCCTGACTTTC. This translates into CASSQLMGTGVSGANVLTF.

CDR3 protein: CASSSSTGGYEQYF. The CDR3 DNA reads TGTGCCAGCAGCTCGTCGACAGGGGGCTACGAGCAGTACTTC. V and J are TRBV7-9 and TRBJ2-5; TRBD1 agrees at 9 bases. The J call is doubtful: the DNA matches TRBJ2-7 better. Germline loops: CDR1 SEHNR, CDR2 FQNEAQ (reference sequence). The CDR3 is 14 residues long.

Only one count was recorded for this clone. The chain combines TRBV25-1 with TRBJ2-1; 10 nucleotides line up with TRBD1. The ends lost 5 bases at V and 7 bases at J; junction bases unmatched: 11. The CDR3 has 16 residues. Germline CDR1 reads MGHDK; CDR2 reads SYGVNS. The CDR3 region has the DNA TGTGCCAGCAGTTTTCACGGGACAGGGGTTGTTAATGAGCAGTTCTTC. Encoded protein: CASSFHGTGVVNEQFF.

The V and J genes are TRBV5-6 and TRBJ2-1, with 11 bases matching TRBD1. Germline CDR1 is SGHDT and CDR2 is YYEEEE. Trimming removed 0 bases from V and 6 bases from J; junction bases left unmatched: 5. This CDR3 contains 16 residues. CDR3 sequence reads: CASSLVGTGGPNEQFF. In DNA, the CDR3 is TGTGCCAGCAGCTTGGTCGGGACAGGGGGTCCCAATGAGCAGTTCTTC.

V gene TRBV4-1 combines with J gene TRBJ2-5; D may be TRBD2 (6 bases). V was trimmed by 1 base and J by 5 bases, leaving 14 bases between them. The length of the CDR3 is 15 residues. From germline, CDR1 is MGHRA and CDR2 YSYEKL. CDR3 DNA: TGCGCCAGCAGCCAAGTAACGGAGGGCCTCGAGACCCAGTACTTC. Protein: CASSQVTEGLETQYF.

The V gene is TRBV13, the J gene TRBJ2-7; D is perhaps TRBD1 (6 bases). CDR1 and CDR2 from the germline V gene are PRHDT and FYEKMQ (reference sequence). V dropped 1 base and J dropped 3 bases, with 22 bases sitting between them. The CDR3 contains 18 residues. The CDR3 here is CASSLAGRGSGAIYEQYF. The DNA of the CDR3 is TGTGCCAGCAGCTTAGCAGGCAGGGGATCCGGAGCTATCTACGAGCAGTACTTC.

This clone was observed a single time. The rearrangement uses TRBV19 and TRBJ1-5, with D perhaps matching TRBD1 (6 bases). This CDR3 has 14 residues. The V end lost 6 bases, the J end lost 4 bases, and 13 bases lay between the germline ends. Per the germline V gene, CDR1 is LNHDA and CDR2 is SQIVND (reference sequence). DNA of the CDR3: TGTGCCAGTAGGCGTCAGGGGATAAATCAGCCCCAGCATTTT. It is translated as CASRRQGINQPQHF.

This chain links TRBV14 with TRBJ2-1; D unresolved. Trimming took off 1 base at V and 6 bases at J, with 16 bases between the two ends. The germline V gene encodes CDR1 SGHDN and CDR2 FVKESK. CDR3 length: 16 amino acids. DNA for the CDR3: TGTGCCAGCAGCCAAGGAAATAACCGGTATCGCAATGAGCAGTTCTTC. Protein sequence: CASSQGNNRYRNEQFF. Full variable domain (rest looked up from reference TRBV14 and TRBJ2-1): EAGVTQFPSHSVIEKGQTVTLRCDPISGHDNLYWYRRVMGKEIKFLLHFVKESKQDESGMPNNRFLAERTGGTYSTLKVQPAELEDSGVYFCASSQGNNRYRNEQFFGPGTRLTVL.

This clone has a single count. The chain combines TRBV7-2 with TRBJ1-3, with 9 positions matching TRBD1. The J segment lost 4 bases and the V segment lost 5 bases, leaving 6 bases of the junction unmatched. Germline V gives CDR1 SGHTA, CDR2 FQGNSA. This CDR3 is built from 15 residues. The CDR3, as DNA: TGTGCCAGCAGCGCACAGGGGGCGCCCGGAAACACCATATATTTT. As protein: CASSAQGAPGNTIYF. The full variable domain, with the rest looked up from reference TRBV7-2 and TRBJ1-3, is GAGVSQSPSNKVTEKGKDVELRCDPISGHTALYWYRQSLGQGLEFLIYFQGNSAPDKSGLPSDRFSAERTGGSVSTLTIQRTQQEDSAVYLCASSAQGAPGNTIYFGEGSWLTVV.

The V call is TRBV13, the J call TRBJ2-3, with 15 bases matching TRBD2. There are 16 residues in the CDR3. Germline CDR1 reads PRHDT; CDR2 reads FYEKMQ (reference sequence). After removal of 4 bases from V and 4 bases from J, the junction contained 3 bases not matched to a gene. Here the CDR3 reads CASSSRTSGRADTQYF. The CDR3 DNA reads TGTGCCAGCAGCTCCAGGACTAGCGGGAGGGCAGATACGCAGTATTTT. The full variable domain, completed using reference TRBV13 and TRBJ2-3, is AAGVIQSPRHLIKEKRETATLKCYPIPRHDTVYWYQQGPGQDPQFLISFYEKMQSDKGSIPDRFSAQQFSDYHSELNMSSLELGDSALYFCASSSRTSGRADTQYFGPGTRLTVL.

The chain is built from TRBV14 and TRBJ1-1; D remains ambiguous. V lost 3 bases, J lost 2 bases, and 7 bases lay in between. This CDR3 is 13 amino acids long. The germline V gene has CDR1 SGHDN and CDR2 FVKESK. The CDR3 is CASSQGTNTEAFF. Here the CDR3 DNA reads TGTGCCAGCAGCCAGGGCACTAACACTGAAGCTTTCTTT.

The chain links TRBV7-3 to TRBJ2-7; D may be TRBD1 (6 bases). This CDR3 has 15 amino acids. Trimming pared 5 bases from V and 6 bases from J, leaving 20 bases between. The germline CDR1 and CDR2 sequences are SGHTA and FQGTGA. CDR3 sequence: CASSQGPPRLSEQYF. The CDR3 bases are TGTGCCAGCAGCCAGGGGCCCCCGAGGCTCAGCGAGCAGTACTTC.

The CDR3 DNA follows: TGTGCCAGCAGCGGGCAGGGACAGGGATCCTACGAGCAGTACTTC. Protein sequence: CASSGQGQGSYEQYF. This chain uses TRBV9 with TRBJ2-7; 9 bases agree with TRBD1. Germline CDR1 and CDR2: SGDLS and YYNGEE. This CDR3 is built from 15 residues. Germline trimming cut 3 bases from V and 1 base from J; bases unmatched to any gene: 5.